A single sample is the source of the 21 T cell receptor beta chains below, sequenced in a study of TIL therapy for anti-PD-1-resistant metastatic lung cancer (TCRdb year 2021). The time point label here, explained by the study, means: pre-treatment sample, taken before nivolumab and TIL therapy. TCR beta CDR3 regions were amplified from genomic DNA with the immunoSEQ v3 hsTCRB kit using bias-controlled multiplex PCR. Sourced from immuneACCESS, this table was stored by TCRdb with only in-frame sequences that have V and J called. A share of the clones is absent; for the studies checked, an unresolved V gene accounts for under half, and the remainder has no known explanation. Present in this sample are approximately 50,000 clones, 80% to 90% of which were seen just once. The ten most abundant clones make up 2.9% of the sample. The material was blood, obtained at baseline. Every receptor here comes from a person aged 25 to 80 with non-small cell lung cancer.

This clone occurred a few times. This chain links TRBV30 with TRBJ1-2; 9 nucleotides match TRBD1. CDR1 and CDR2 from the germline V gene are GTSNPN and SVGIG (reference sequence). CDR3 length: 13 amino acids. Trimming at V came to 2 bases and at J to 5 bases, leaving 3 bases not matched to a gene. This chain's CDR3 is CAWSSDRGYGYTF. The CDR3 bases are TGTGCCTGGAGTTCCGACAGGGGGTATGGCTACACCTTC.

The chain recombines TRBV5-8 with TRBJ1-4; D gene uncertain. This CDR3 has 13 amino acids. V lost 4 bases, J lost 7 bases, and 11 bases lay in between. Germline V gene data show CDR1 as SGHTS and CDR2 as YDEGEE. For the CDR3, the DNA is TGTGCCAGCAGCCTCGGGCCTACTGAAAAACTGTTTTTT. This sequence encodes CASSLGPTEKLFF.

This sequence joins TRBV6-2 or TRBV6-3 and TRBJ2-3; 7 positions agree with TRBD2. The CDR3 has 14 residues. Per germline, CDR1 MNHEY and CDR2 SVGEGT. Trimming removed 3 bases from V and 4 bases from J; junction bases left unmatched: 4. CDR3 amino acids: CASSYPGGADTQYF. CDR3 in DNA: TGTGCCAGCAGTTATCCGGGGGGAGCAGATACGCAGTATTTT.

This clone was seen just once. J is TRBJ2-1 and V is TRBV7-6; 9 bases are a match to TRBD1. Trimming took 0 bases from V and 7 from J; bases not matched to a gene: 4. Germline loops: CDR1 SGHVS, CDR2 FNYEAQ. This CDR3 has 15 residues. CDR3 amino acids: CASSLATGGRNEQFF. CDR3 sequence (DNA): TGTGCCAGCAGCTTAGCCACAGGGGGCCGGAATGAGCAGTTCTTC. The full variable domain, rest sourced from reference TRBV7-6 and TRBJ2-1, is GAGVSQSPRYKVTKRGQDVALRCDPISGHVSLYWYRQALGQGPEFLTYFNYEAQQDKSGLPNDRFSAERPEGSISTLTIQRTEQRDSAMYRCASSLATGGRNEQFFGPGTRLTVL.

This clone was observed a few times. V usage is TRBV6-2 or TRBV6-3 and J usage is TRBJ2-7; TRBD2 aligns across 12 bases. Losses at the gene ends were 4 bases for V and 3 bases for J; bases not matched to a gene: 4. Germline CDR1 reads MNHEY; CDR2 reads SVGEGT. The CDR3 runs 15 residues. DNA of the CDR3: TGTGCCAGCAGTTCCCGGACTAGCGGGGACTACGAGCAGTACTTC. As protein: CASSSRTSGDYEQYF.

V gene TRBV5-5 combines with J gene TRBJ2-2; TRBD1 agrees at 9 bases. This CDR3 spans 16 amino acids. V shed 1 base, J shed 0 bases, and the junction held 1 base outside the gene matches. CDR1 is SGHKS and CDR2 is YYEKEE in the germline V gene (reference sequence). The CDR3 DNA is TGTGCCAGCAGCTTGCGGGACAGGGCGAACACCGGGGAGCTGTTTTTT. Translating gives CASSLRDRANTGELFF.

The rearrangement links TRBV6-5 to TRBJ1-2; 10 bases map to TRBD1. The CDR3 has 14 amino acids. Germline-derived CDR1 and CDR2 are MNHEY and SVGAGI. V was clipped by 7 bases and J by 6 bases; unmatched bases: 8. As DNA, the CDR3 is TGTGCCAGCACCCGGGGGGGGACAGGGGATGGCTACACCTTC. Residues: CASTRGGTGDGYTF.

Only a few counts were recorded for this clone. This chain joins TRBV10-3 and TRBJ2-2; no definite D call. Germline assignment: CDR1 ENHRY and CDR2 SYGVKD. Trimming took 6 bases from V and 1 from J, leaving 6 bases between them. The length of the CDR3 is 13 residues. This chain's CDR3 is CAIRERNTGELFF. The CDR3 nucleotides are TGTGCCATCAGGGAAAGGAACACCGGGGAGCTGTTTTTT.

The chain combines TRBV18 with TRBJ2-2; D is unclear. CDR1 is KGHSH, CDR2 LQKENI, per germline. The CDR3 is made up of 15 amino acids. Trimming left V 0 bases short and J 0 bases short, with 5 bases between. The CDR3 is CASSPPLPNTGELFF. The CDR3 DNA is TGTGCCAGCTCACCACCCCTCCCGAACACCGGGGAGCTGTTTTTT.

The chain recombines TRBV6-2 or TRBV6-3 with TRBJ2-3, with 9 bases that match TRBD2. Germline trimming cut 0 bases from V and 1 base from J; bases unmatched to any gene: 5. CDR1 and CDR2 from the germline V gene are MNHEY and SVGEGT. The CDR3 runs 17 residues. DNA of the CDR3: TGTGCCAGCAGTTACTCGTGGCGGGGGGGAGGCACAGATACGCAGTATTTT. As protein: CASSYSWRGGGTDTQYF.

This chain links TRBV15 with TRBJ2-7, with 8 bases identical to TRBD1. Per germline, CDR1 LNHNV and CDR2 YYDKDF (reference sequence). This CDR3 is built from 17 residues. V shed 1 base and J 1 base; nucleotides not matched to a gene: 9. CDR3 residues: CATSRVRLTGDSYEQYF. Written as DNA, the CDR3 is TGTGCCACCAGCAGAGTACGGCTGACAGGGGATTCCTACGAGCAGTACTTC.

V gene TRBV4-1 combines with J gene TRBJ1-3; 8 bases match TRBD1. J gave up 0 bases and V 4 bases, and 11 bases lay outside the gene matches. Germline V gene data show CDR1 as MGHRA and CDR2 as YSYEKL. The CDR3 runs to 18 residues. CDR3: CASSLSRDRRSSGNTIYF. The CDR3 region has the DNA TGCGCCAGCAGCCTGTCCCGGGACAGGAGATCCTCTGGAAACACCATATATTTT.

The V and J genes are TRBV28 and TRBJ2-7; unclear D gene. The germline CDR1 and CDR2 sequences are MDHEN and SYDVKM. The ends were cut back, 10 bases at V and 9 bases at J, with 25 bases in the middle. This CDR3 has 14 amino acids. The CDR3 here is CATKLPASNNGQYF. The CDR3, as DNA: TGTGCCACTAAACTTCCGGCCTCGAACAACGGGCAGTACTTC.

The rearrangement joins TRBV6-5 to TRBJ2-7; TRBD1 matches at 7 bases. Germline CDR1 and CDR2: MNHEY and SVGAGI. The trim removed 0 bases at V and 2 bases at J, leaving 4 bases unmatched. This CDR3 contains 15 residues. This chain's CDR3 is CASSYSRDSPYEQYF. As DNA, the CDR3 is TGTGCCAGCAGTTACTCGAGGGACAGCCCCTACGAGCAGTACTTC.

This chain uses TRBV7-9 with TRBJ1-1, with TRBD1 identical over 9 bases. V shed 5 bases, J shed 4 bases, and the junction held 2 bases outside the gene matches. The CDR3 totals 13 residues. The V gene's germline CDR1 is SEHNR and CDR2 FQNEAQ (reference sequence). For the CDR3, the DNA is TGTGCCAGCAGCCGACAGGGGGGCACTGAAGCTTTCTTT. This translates into CASSRQGGTEAFF.

This chain connects TRBV10-3 to TRBJ1-1; tentatively, D is TRBD1 (5 bases). The CDR3 has 15 amino acids. Trimming shortened V by 0 bases and J by 7 bases, and 15 bases separated the two germline ends. Germline lookup yields CDR1 ENHRY and CDR2 SYGVKD. Written as DNA, the CDR3 is TGTGCCATCAGTGAGTCGTTGATACTAACAGGTGAAGCTTTCTTT. This encodes CAISESLILTGEAFF.

Only one count was recorded for this clone. V and J are TRBV28 and TRBJ2-5; TRBD2 matches 7 bases. V gave up 5 bases and J gave up 7 bases; unmatched junction bases: 7. Germline V gene lookup returns CDR1 MDHEN and CDR2 SYDVKM. There are 13 residues in the CDR3. CDR3 in DNA: TGTGCCAGCAGTCAAGCGGGGCGGGGGACCCAGTACTTC. As protein: CASSQAGRGTQYF. Filled out from reference TRBV28 and TRBJ2-5, the complete variable domain reads DVKVTQSSRYLVKRTGEKVFLECVQDMDHENMFWYRQDPGLGLRLIYFSYDVKMKEKGDIPEGYSVSREKKERFSLILESASTNQTSMYLCASSQAGRGTQYFGPGTRLLVL.

The chain uses TRBV30 and TRBJ1-5; D call uncertain. Trimming left V 2 bases short and J 1 base short, with 9 bases between. CDR3 size: 14 residues. Germline V lookup: CDR1 GTSNPN, CDR2 SVGIG (reference sequence). CDR3 in DNA: TGTGCCTGGAGTTCGTGGGGAAGCAATCAGCCCCAGCATTTT. Encoded protein: CAWSSWGSNQPQHF.

This clone was seen only a few times. J is TRBJ1-1 and V is TRBV6-5; D uncertain. Germline loops: CDR1 MNHEY, CDR2 SVGAGI. The CDR3 has 14 amino acids. V lost 4 bases, J lost 1 base, and 10 bases lay in between. The CDR3 bases are TGTGCCAGCAGTTTGAGGAGTTCGAACACTGAAGCTTTCTTT. It codes for CASSLRSSNTEAFF.

V usage is TRBV11-2 and J usage is TRBJ1-1, with D perhaps TRBD1 (6 bases). The germline V and J ends were trimmed by 5 bases and 1 base, with 17 bases remaining between them. CDR1 is SGHAT, CDR2 FQNNGV, per germline. The CDR3 covers 16 residues. In DNA form, the CDR3 reads TGTGCCAGCAGCGCCGCGGGGGGCACCAGGAACACTGAAGCTTTCTTT. Translating it yields CASSAAGGTRNTEAFF.

V gene TRBV7-6 combines with J gene TRBJ2-1, with 9 bases fitting TRBD2. Unmatched junction bases numbered 6, after V lost 1 base and J lost 8 bases. The germline V gene encodes CDR1 SGHVS and CDR2 FNYEAQ. The CDR3 consists of 15 residues. CDR3 residues: CASSLGSGTSYEQFF. The CDR3 DNA sequence: TGTGCCAGCAGCTTAGGGTCCGGGACTAGCTATGAGCAGTTCTTC.